These 17 T cell receptor beta chains originate from one sample sequenced in a study of CD8 T cells in Susac syndrome. Random hexamers served to reverse transcribe roughly 0.45 to 1 ug RNA. TCRdb passed the immunoSEQ multiplex PCR reads through MiXCR, listing each CDR3 protein once. The sample lists about 130,000 distinct CDR3 sequences, approximately 90% seen once, with around 0.24% in the top ten. Sequencing was done on a sample of CD8+ T cells from PBMCs. The receptors shown here come from a human donor with multiple sclerosis.

The genes are TRBV7-3 and TRBJ2-1; tentatively, D is TRBD2 (5 bases). V was cut by 1 base and J by 8 bases, with 15 bases left in between. This CDR3 is 15 amino acids long. Germline CDR1 is SGHTA and CDR2 is FQGTGA. CDR3 nucleotide sequence: TGTGCCAGCAGCTTAAGAGCGGAGCTTTCGGATGAGCAGTTCTTC. It specifies CASSLRAELSDEQFF.

J is TRBJ2-1 and V is TRBV19; D gene unclear. The CDR3 consists of 11 residues. V was pared by 5 bases and J by 8 bases, with 7 bases between. CDR1 is LNHDA, CDR2 SQIVND, per germline (reference sequence). CDR3 nucleotides: TGTGCCAGTAGTCATTGGGATGAGCAGTTCTTC. Its protein is CASSHWDEQFF.

This rearrangement joins TRBV30 to TRBJ1-5; tentative D call: TRBD1 (5 bases). This CDR3 has 14 residues. Trimming removed 2 bases from V and 9 bases from J, with 17 bases in between. The germline V gene encodes CDR1 GTSNPN and CDR2 SVGIG (reference sequence). DNA for the CDR3: TGTGCCTGGAGTCCAGGGACCGGCGGTTGGCCCCAGCATTTT. Translated: CAWSPGTGGWPQHF.

This clonotype has just one count. The genes are TRBV7-9 and TRBJ1-2; D is unresolved. Looked up from germline, CDR1 is SEHNR and CDR2 is FQNEAQ (reference sequence). V dropped 3 bases and J dropped 0 bases, with 11 bases sitting between them. This CDR3 spans 15 amino acids. CDR3 in amino acids: CASSFSTSANYGYTF. The CDR3, as DNA: TGTGCCAGCAGCTTTTCGACTTCAGCTAACTATGGCTACACCTTC.

The V and J genes are TRBV6-5 and TRBJ1-2; no firm D call. V was clipped by 0 bases and J by 7 bases, with 9 bases between them. The length of the CDR3 is 13 residues. The germline V gene has CDR1 MNHEY and CDR2 SVGAGI. CDR3 bases: TGTGCCAGCAGTTACTCCCTCGGCGGTGGCTACACCTTC. Translating gives CASSYSLGGGYTF.

This CDR3 is CASSVGEGSSGNTIYF. CDR3 sequence (DNA): TGTGCCAGCAGCGTAGGGGAGGGAAGCTCTGGAAACACCATATATTTT. This rearrangement joins TRBV9 to TRBJ1-3; D gene ambiguous. The V gene lost 0 bases and the J gene lost 0 bases, with 10 bases spanning the gap. Germline loops: CDR1 SGDLS, CDR2 YYNGEE. There are 16 residues in the CDR3.

V usage is TRBV3-1 and J usage is TRBJ1-1; TRBD1 matches at 9 bases. CDR1 and CDR2 from the germline V gene are LGHDT and YNNKEL (reference sequence). This CDR3 contains 16 residues. Trimming took 1 base from V and 0 from J; bases not matched to a gene: 3. CDR3 nucleotide sequence: TGTGCCAGCAGCCAAGGGGGGACAGGGTTGAACACTGAAGCTTTCTTT. Amino acids: CASSQGGTGLNTEAFF.

The chain recombines TRBV7-9 with TRBJ2-4; TRBD1 agrees at 7 bases. This CDR3 has 16 amino acids. V lost 5 bases to trimming and J lost 0 bases; unmatched junction nucleotides: 7. The germline gives CDR1 SEHNR, CDR2 FQNEAQ (reference sequence). The CDR3 is CASSGRQGLAKNIQYF. The CDR3 DNA reads as TGTGCCAGCAGCGGCAGACAGGGTTTAGCCAAAAACATTCAGTACTTC.

The chain combines TRBV18 with TRBJ2-3; D unclear. Looked up from germline, CDR1 is KGHSH and CDR2 is LQKENI. The length of the CDR3 is 14 residues. Deletions cut 8 bases from V and 0 bases from J, with 12 bases between. In DNA, the CDR3 is TGTGCCAGCGGGTTGGCTGCTAGCACAGATACGCAGTATTTT. As protein: CASGLAASTDTQYF. Full variable domain (rest looked up from reference TRBV18 and TRBJ2-3): NAGVMQNPRHLVRRRGQEARLRCSPMKGHSHVYWYRQLPEEGLKFMVYLQKENIIDESGMPKERFSAEFPKEGPSILRIQQVVRGDSAAYFCASGLAASTDTQYFGPGTRLTVL.

The chain recombines TRBV20-1 with TRBJ2-5, with D perhaps matching TRBD2 (6 bases). This CDR3 is built from 14 residues. Per the germline V gene, CDR1 is DFQATT and CDR2 is SNEGSKA (reference sequence). V was cut by 0 bases and J by 1 base, with 9 bases left in between. The CDR3, as DNA: TGCAGTGCTAGAGACCTGGAGGGCCAAGAGACCCAGTACTTC. This encodes CSARDLEGQETQYF.

The chain joins TRBV2 to TRBJ2-4, with D possibly being TRBD1 (8 bases). Per the germline V gene, CDR1 is SNHLY and CDR2 is FYNNEI. The CDR3 has 18 amino acids. Trimming cost V 7 bases and J 2 bases, with 24 bases left between them. The CDR3: CASIQGGGVELPKNIQYF. The CDR3 DNA reads TGTGCCAGCATACAGGGGGGAGGGGTCGAGCTACCCAAAAACATTCAGTACTTC.

This clonotype has just a few counts. This chain joins TRBV6-5 and TRBJ2-7; D is unresolved. V lost 6 bases, J lost 3 bases, and 15 bases lay in between. This CDR3 spans 14 amino acids. The germline CDR1 and CDR2 sequences are MNHEY and SVGAGI. The CDR3 DNA reads as TGTGCCAGCAGACCACTTCTAGTATACTACGAGCAGTACTTC. It specifies CASRPLLVYYEQYF.

J is TRBJ2-1 and V is TRBV6-2 or TRBV6-3; 8 nucleotides agree with TRBD2. V lost 4 bases to trimming and J lost 4 bases; unmatched junction nucleotides: 9. CDR1 and CDR2 from the germline V gene are MNHEY and SVGEGT. This CDR3 is built from 16 residues. The CDR3 is CASSFAPGLVYNEQFF. DNA for the CDR3: TGTGCCAGCAGTTTCGCACCGGGACTAGTATACAATGAGCAGTTCTTC.

The V call is TRBV29-1, the J call TRBJ2-7, with D possibly matching TRBD1 (5 bases). The CDR3 has 13 residues. Germline assignment: CDR1 SQVTM and CDR2 ANQGSEA. V was cut by 4 bases and J by 3 bases, with 13 bases left in between. CDR3 protein: CSVGVGPHYEQYF. CDR3 sequence (DNA): TGCAGCGTTGGGGTGGGGCCACACTACGAGCAGTACTTC.

CDR3 residues: CASSFNSYEQYF. The CDR3 nucleotides read TGTGCCAGCAGTTTCAATTCCTACGAGCAGTACTTC. The V gene is TRBV28, the J gene TRBJ2-7; no definite D call. V was clipped by 3 bases and J by 1 base, with 4 bases between them. The CDR3 is 12 residues long. In germline, CDR1 is MDHEN, CDR2 SYDVKM.

The V and J genes are TRBV29-1 and TRBJ1-2, with D unresolved. The CDR3 is made up of 14 amino acids. Trimming shortened V by 4 bases and J by 1 base, and 13 bases separated the two germline ends. CDR1 SQVTM and CDR2 ANQGSEA come from the germline V gene. The CDR3 nucleotides read TGCAGCGTTGGCCAGGCCTCCCTTAACTATGGCTACACCTTC. It codes for CSVGQASLNYGYTF.

V and J are TRBV5-5 and TRBJ1-5, with 7 nucleotides matching TRBD1. Germline V CDR1 and CDR2: SGHKS, YYEKEE (reference sequence). V lost 3 bases to trimming and J lost 7 bases; unmatched junction nucleotides: 7. The CDR3 has 14 residues. The CDR3 here is CASSSTGWDQPQHF. CDR3 in DNA: TGTGCCAGCAGCTCGACAGGGTGGGACCAGCCCCAGCATTTT. Variable domain in full (rest from reference TRBV5-5 and TRBJ1-5): DAGVTQSPTHLIKTRGQQVTLRCSPISGHKSVSWYQQVLGQGPQFIFQYYEKEERGRGNFPDRFSARQFPNYSSELNVNALLLGDSALYLCASSSTGWDQPQHFGDGTRLSIL.